The entry below describes one TCR beta chain. Germline V gene lookup returns CDR1 MNHEY and CDR2 SVGAGI. The CDR3 contains 15 residues. These data are taken from a study of blood T cells in healthy people across ages. A J-beta primer mix and a sample-barcoded 5' primer were used in a second PCR of roughly 7 to 12 cycles. TCRdb recomputed calls from the 5' RACE reads with MiXCR, one row per CDR3 protein. The sample comprises roughly 2 million distinct CDR3 sequences, roughly 50% of which are singletons, and approximately 2.1% rests with the top ten. The sequencing input was blood. This clonotype originated in a woman aged 35 to 49 in good health. The chain has TRBV6-5 and TRBJ2-1; a weak D match, TRBD1 (6 bases). The J call may be mistaken, given a closer DNA end match to TRBJ2-7. The CDR3 sequence is CASGKGVVTYNEQYF. CDR3 DNA: TGTGCCAGCGGGAAGGGGGTTGTCACCTACAATGAGCAGTACTTC.